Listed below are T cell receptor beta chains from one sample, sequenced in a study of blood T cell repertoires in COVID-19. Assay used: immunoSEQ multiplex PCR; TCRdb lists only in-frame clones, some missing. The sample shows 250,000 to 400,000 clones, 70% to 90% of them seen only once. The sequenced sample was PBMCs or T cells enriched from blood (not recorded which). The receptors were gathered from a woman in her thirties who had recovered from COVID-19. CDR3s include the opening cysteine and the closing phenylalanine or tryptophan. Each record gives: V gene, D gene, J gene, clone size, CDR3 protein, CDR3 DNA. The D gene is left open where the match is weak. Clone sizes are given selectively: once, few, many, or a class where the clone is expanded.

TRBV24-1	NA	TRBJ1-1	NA	CATSDPAEQGDFVYEAFF	TGTGCCACCAGTGATCCCGCGGAACAGGGCGATTTCGTCTATGAAGCTTTCTTT
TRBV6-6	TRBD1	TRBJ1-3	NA	CASRMDRVGNTIYF	TGTGCCAGCAGGATGGACAGGGTCGGGAACACCATATATTTT
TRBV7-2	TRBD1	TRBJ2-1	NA	CASSLGTGNHNEQFF	TGTGCCAGCAGCTTAGGGACAGGGAATCACAATGAGCAGTTCTTC
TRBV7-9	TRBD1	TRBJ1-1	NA	CASKRQGATMNTEAFF	TGTGCCAGCAAGCGACAGGGGGCGACCATGAACACTGAAGCTTTCTTT
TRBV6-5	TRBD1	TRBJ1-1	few	CASSPRTGTEAFF	TGTGCCAGCAGTCCTCGGACAGGGACTGAAGCTTTCTTT
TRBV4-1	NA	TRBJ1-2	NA	CASSPQVVF	TGCGCCAGCAGTCCCCAGGTAGTCTTC
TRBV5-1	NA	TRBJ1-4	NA	CASSPETVRSNEKLFF	TGCGCCAGCAGCCCGGAGACAGTTAGATCTAATGAAAAACTGTTTTTT
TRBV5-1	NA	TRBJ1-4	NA	CASSLDGTITNEKLFF	TGCGCCAGCAGCTTGGACGGGACTATAACTAATGAAAAACTGTTTTTT
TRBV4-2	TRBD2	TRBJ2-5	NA	CASSQGQRGDGETQYF	TGTGCCAGCAGCCAAGGTCAGCGGGGGGACGGTGAGACCCAGTACTTC
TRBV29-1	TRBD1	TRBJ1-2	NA	CSAGMTGNYGYTF	TGCAGCGCCGGAATGACAGGGAACTATGGCTACACCTTC
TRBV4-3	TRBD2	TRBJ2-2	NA	CASSQFKTVAGDGELFF	TGCGCCAGCAGCCAATTCAAGACGGTAGCGGGGGACGGGGAGCTGTTTTTT
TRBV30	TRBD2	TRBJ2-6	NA	CAWSRGLRGSSGANVLTF	TGTGCCTGGAGTCGAGGCCTTCGCGGGAGCTCTGGGGCCAACGTCCTGACTTTC
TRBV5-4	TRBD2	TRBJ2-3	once	CASSPERGNPDTQYF	TGTGCCAGCAGTCCAGAGCGGGGGAACCCAGATACGCAGTATTTT
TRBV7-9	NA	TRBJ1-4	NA	CASSLEQARSEKLFF	TGTGCCAGCAGCTTAGAACAGGCTAGGAGTGAAAAACTGTTTTTT
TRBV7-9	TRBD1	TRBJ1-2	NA	CASSPPWQGARDGYTF	TGTGCCAGCAGCCCCCCGTGGCAGGGGGCTCGTGATGGCTACACCTTC
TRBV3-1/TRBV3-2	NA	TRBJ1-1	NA	CASSQYGQHTEAFF	TGTGCCAGCAGCCAATACGGACAGCACACTGAAGCTTTCTTT
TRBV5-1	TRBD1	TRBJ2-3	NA	CASIDRGRTDTQYF	TGCGCCAGCATCGACAGGGGGCGCACAGATACGCAGTATTTT
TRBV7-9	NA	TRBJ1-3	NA	CASSPVSSGNTIYF	TGTGCCAGCAGTCCTGTATCTTCTGGAAACACCATATATTTT
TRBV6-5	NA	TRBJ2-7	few	CASKMTGDSYEQYF	TGTGCCAGCAAGATGACAGGCGACTCCTACGAGCAGTACTTC
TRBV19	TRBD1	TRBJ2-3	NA	CASSLRTGLTDTQYF	TGTGCCAGTAGCCTAAGGACAGGGCTTACAGATACGCAGTATTTT
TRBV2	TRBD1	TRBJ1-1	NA	CASSTDREGGEAFF	TGTGCCAGCAGTACGGACAGGGAGGGTGGTGAAGCTTTCTTT
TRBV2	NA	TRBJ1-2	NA	CASSELGEGYTF	TGTGCCAGCAGTGAATTAGGAGAGGGCTACACCTTC
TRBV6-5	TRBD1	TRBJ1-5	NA	CASQLQGERNQPQHF	TGTGCCAGCCAATTGCAGGGGGAACGCAATCAGCCCCAGCATTTT
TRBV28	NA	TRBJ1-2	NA	CATEDSYYGYTF	TGTGCGACTGAGGATAGTTACTATGGCTACACCTTC
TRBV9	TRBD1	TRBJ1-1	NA	CASSVGGGITEAFF	TGTGCCAGCAGCGTAGGAGGGGGCATCACTGAAGCTTTCTTT
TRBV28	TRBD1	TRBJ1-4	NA	CASSSRDRNEKLFF	TGTGCCAGCAGTAGCAGGGACAGAAATGAAAAACTGTTTTTT
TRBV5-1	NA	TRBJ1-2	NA	CASSLVRGSNYGYTF	TGCGCCAGCAGCTTGGTACGGGGATCTAACTATGGCTACACCTTC
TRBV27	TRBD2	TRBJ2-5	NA	CASSLYAMSGGETQYF	TGTGCCAGCAGTTTATACGCAATGAGCGGGGGGGAGACCCAGTACTTC
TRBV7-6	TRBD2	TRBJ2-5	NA	CASSFLAGGYQRETQYF	TGTGCCAGCAGCTTCCTAGCGGGGGGGTACCAAAGAGAGACCCAGTACTTC
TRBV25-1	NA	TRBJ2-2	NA	CASSETGGLNTGELFF	TGTGCCAGCAGTGAGACGGGGGGCTTGAACACCGGGGAGCTGTTTTTT
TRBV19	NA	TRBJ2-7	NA	CASSMVRGSSYEQYF	TGTGCCAGTAGTATGGTGAGGGGGTCCTCCTACGAGCAGTACTTC
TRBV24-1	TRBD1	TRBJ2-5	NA	CATLVTGGETQYF	TGTGCCACCCTCGTAACAGGGGGAGAGACCCAGTACTTC
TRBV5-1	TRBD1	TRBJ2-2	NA	CASSTGQGMDTGELFF	TGCGCCAGCAGCACCGGACAGGGGATGGACACCGGGGAGCTGTTTTTT
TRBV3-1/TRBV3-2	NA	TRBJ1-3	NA	CASSHKANSGNTIYF	TGTGCCAGCAGCCACAAAGCGAACTCTGGAAACACCATATATTTT
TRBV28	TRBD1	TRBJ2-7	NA	CASSLIRTGADEQYF	TGTGCCAGCAGTTTGATCCGGACAGGGGCGGACGAGCAGTACTTC
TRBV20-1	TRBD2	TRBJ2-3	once	CSASGGGPDTQYF	TGCAGTGCTAGTGGCGGGGGGCCTGATACGCAGTATTTT
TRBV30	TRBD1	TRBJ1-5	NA	CAWNEGGLTQPQHF	TGTGCCTGGAATGAAGGGGGCCTGACGCAGCCCCAGCATTTT
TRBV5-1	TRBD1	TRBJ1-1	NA	CASSLGGTAPNTEAFF	TGCGCCAGCAGCTTGGGCGGGACAGCACCGAACACTGAAGCTTTCTTT
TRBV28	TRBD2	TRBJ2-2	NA	CASSYLPLTSGGLNTGELFF	TGTGCCAGCAGTTATCTCCCACTGACTAGCGGGGGGCTGAACACCGGGGAGCTGTTTTTT
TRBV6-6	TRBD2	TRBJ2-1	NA	CASSRLANLHPSSYNEQFF	TGTGCCAGCAGTCGACTAGCCAATCTCCATCCGAGCTCCTACAATGAGCAGTTCTTC
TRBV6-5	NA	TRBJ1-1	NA	CASSYYRTDTEAFF	TGTGCCAGCAGTTACTATCGGACAGACACTGAAGCTTTCTTT
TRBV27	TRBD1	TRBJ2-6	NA	CASSTLGQGPLSGANVLTF	TGTGCCAGCAGTACCCTAGGACAGGGGCCCCTGTCTGGGGCCAACGTCCTGACTTTC
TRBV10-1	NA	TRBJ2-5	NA	CASSDQVRGFQETQYF	TGCGCCAGCAGTGACCAGGTCCGGGGGTTCCAAGAGACCCAGTACTTC
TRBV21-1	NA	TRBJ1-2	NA	CASSTRDYGYTF	TGTGCCAGCAGCACTCGGGACTATGGCTACACCTTC
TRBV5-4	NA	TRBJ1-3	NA	CASSFGGVASGNTIYF	TGTGCCAGCAGCTTCGGAGGAGTCGCCTCTGGAAACACCATATATTTT
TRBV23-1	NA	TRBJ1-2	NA	CASSPQGKGTINYGYTF	TGCGCCAGCAGTCCTCAGGGGAAGGGAACTATTAACTATGGCTACACCTTC
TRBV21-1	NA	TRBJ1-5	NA	CASSKGGLFWSNQPQHF	TGTGCCAGCAGCAAAGGAGGGCTATTTTGGTCGAATCAGCCCCAGCATTTT
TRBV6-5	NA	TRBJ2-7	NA	CASSSAGQHYEQYF	TGTGCCAGCAGTTCGGCGGGACAGCACTACGAGCAGTACTTC
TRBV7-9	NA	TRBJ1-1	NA	CASSFSPEGLGRMVTFF	TGTGCCAGCAGTTTTAGCCCGGAGGGACTCGGACGCATGGTGACTTTCTTT
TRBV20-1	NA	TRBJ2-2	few	CSVRAGELFF	TGCAGTGTCCGAGCCGGGGAGCTGTTTTTT
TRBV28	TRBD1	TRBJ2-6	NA	CASSPWDRSSGANVLTF	TGTGCCAGCAGTCCCTGGGACAGGAGCTCTGGGGCCAACGTCCTGACTTTC
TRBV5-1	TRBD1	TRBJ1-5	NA	CASSLGRDRGQDQPQHF	TGCGCCAGCAGCTTGGGCCGGGACAGGGGGCAGGATCAGCCCCAGCATTTT
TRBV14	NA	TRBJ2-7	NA	CASSQDGVGGYSDSSSYEQYF	TGTGCCAGCAGCCAAGACGGTGTGGGGGGATATTCGGACTCGAGCTCCTACGAGCAGTACTTC
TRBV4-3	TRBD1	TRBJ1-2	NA	CASSQERTGNYGYTF	TGCGCCAGCAGCCAGGAAAGGACAGGGAACTATGGCTACACCTTC